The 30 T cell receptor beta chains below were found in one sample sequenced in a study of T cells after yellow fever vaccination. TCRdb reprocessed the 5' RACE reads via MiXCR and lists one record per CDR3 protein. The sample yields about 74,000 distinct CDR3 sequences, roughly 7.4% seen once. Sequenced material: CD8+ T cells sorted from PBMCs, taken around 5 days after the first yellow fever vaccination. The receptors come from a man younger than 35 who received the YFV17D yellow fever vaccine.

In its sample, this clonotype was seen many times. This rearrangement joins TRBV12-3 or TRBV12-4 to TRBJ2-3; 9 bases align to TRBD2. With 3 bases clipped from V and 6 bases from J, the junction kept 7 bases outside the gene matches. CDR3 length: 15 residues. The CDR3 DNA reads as TGTGCCAGCAGTTTGGGCGGGGGGGTTTCGGATACGCAGTATTTT. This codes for CASSLGGGVSDTQYF.

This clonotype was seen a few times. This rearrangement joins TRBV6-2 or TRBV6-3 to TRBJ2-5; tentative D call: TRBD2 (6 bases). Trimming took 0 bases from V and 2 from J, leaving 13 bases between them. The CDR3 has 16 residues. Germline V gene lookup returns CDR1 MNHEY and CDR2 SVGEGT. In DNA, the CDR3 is TGTGCCAGCAGTTACTCTGTAGCGGACCCACAAGAGACCCAGTACTTC. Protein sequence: CASSYSVADPQETQYF.

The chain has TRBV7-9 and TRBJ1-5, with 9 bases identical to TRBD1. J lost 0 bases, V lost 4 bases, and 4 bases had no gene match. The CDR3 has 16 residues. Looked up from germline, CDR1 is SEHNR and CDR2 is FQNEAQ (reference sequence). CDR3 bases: TGTGCCAGCAGCTCGACAGGGGGAGATAGCAATCAGCCCCAGCATTTT. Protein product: CASSSTGGDSNQPQHF.

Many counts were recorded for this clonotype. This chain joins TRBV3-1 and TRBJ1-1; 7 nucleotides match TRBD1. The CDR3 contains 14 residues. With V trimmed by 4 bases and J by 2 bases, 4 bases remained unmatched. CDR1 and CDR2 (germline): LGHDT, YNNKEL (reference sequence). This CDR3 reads CASSLTGDNTEAFF. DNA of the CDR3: TGTGCCAGCAGCCTTACAGGGGATAACACTGAAGCTTTCTTT.

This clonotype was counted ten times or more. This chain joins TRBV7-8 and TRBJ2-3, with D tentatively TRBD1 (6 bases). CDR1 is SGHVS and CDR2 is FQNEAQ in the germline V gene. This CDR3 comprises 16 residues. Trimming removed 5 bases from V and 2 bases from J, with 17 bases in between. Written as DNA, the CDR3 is TGTGCCAGCAGCCCGCCCGACAGGCGGCACACAGATACGCAGTATTTT. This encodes CASSPPDRRHTDTQYF.

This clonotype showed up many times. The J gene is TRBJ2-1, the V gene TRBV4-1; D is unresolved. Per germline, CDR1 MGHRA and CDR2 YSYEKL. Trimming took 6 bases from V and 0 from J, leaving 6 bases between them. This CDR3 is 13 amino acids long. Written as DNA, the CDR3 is TGCGCCAGCAGTGGTGGCTCCTACAATGAGCAGTTCTTC. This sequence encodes CASSGGSYNEQFF.

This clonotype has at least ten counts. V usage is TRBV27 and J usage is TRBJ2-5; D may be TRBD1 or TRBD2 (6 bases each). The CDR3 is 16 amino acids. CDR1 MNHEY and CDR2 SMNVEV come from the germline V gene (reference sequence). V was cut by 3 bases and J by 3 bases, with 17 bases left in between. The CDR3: CASSFSAGTSKETQYF. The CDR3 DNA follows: TGTGCCAGCAGTTTCTCGGCGGGGACATCTAAAGAGACCCAGTACTTC.

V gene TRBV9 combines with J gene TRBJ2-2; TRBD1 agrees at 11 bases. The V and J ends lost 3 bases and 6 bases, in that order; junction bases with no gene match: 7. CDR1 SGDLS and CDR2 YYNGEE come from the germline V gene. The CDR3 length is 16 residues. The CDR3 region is CASSETGTGGSGELFF. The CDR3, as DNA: TGTGCCAGCAGCGAGACCGGGACAGGGGGATCCGGGGAGCTGTTTTTT.

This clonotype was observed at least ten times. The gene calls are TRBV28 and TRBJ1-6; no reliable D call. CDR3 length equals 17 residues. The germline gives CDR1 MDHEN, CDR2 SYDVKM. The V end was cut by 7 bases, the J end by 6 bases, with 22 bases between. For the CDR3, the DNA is TGTGCCAGCATCACGCCTTACGGGTATGAGGGTAATTCACCCCTCCACTTT. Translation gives CASITPYGYEGNSPLHF.

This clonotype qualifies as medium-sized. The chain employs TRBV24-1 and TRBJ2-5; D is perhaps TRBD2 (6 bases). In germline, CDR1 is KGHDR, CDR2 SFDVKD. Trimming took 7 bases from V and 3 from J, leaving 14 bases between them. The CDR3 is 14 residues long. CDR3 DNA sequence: TGTGCCACCAGCGGATGGGGGGAGGAAGAGACCCAGTACTTC. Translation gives CATSGWGEEETQYF.

The CDR3 protein is CASTRTGWTTEAFF. CDR3 DNA: TGTGCCAGCACCCGGACAGGGTGGACCACTGAAGCTTTCTTT. The chain carries TRBV6-2 or TRBV6-3 and TRBJ1-1, with TRBD1 matching over 8 bases. This CDR3 is built from 14 residues. The germline gives CDR1 MNHEY, CDR2 SVGEGT. Losses at the gene ends were 7 bases for V and 4 bases for J; bases not matched to a gene: 8.

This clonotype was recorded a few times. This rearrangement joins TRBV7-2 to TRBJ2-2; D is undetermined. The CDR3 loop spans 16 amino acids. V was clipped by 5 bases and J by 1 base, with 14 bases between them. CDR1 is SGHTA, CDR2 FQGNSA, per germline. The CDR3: CASSAYAVGNTGELFF. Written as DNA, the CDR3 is TGTGCCAGCAGCGCCTACGCGGTGGGGAACACCGGGGAGCTGTTTTTT.

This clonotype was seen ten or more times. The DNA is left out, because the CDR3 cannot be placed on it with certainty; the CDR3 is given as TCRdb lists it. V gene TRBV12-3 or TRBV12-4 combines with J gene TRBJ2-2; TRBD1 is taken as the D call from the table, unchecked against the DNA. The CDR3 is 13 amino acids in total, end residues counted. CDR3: CASSQGTGELFFF.

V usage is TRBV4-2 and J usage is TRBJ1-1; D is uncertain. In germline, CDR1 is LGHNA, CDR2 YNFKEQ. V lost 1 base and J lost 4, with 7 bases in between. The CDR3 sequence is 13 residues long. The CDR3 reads CASSQGMFTEAFF. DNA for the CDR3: TGTGCCAGCAGCCAAGGCATGTTCACTGAAGCTTTCTTT.

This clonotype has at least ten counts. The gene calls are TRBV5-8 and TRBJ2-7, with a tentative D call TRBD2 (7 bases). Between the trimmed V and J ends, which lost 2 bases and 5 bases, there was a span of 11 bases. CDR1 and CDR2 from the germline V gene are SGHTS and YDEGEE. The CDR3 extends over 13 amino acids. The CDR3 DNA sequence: TGTGCCAGCAGCTTACCGGGGGGCCACGAGCAGTACGTC. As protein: CASSLPGGHEQYV.

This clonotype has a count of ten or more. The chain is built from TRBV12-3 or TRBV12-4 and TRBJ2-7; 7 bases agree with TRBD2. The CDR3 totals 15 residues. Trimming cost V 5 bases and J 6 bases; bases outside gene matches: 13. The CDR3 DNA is TGTGCCAGCAGTCCATGGGCGGGGGACCCTGGCGAGCAGTACTTC. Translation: CASSPWAGDPGEQYF.

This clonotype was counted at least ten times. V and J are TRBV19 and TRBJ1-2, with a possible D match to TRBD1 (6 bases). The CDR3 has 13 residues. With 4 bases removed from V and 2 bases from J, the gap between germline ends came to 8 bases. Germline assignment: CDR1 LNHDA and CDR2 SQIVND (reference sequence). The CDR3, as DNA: TGTGCCAGTAGTACGACAGGAAACTATGGCTACACCTTC. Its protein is CASSTTGNYGYTF.

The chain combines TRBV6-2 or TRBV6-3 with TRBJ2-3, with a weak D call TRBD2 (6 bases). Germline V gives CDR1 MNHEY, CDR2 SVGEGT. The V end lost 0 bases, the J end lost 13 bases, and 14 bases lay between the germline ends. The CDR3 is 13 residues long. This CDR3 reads CASSYSFGVAEYF. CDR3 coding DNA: TGTGCCAGCAGTTACTCGTTCGGAGTAGCGGAGTATTTT.

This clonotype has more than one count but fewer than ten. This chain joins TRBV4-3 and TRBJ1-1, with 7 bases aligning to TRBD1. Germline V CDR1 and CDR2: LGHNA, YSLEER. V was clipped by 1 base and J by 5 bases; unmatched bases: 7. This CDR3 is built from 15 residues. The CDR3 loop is CASSQGSGGGTEAFF. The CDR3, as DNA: TGCGCCAGCAGCCAAGGGTCAGGGGGTGGTACTGAAGCTTTCTTT.

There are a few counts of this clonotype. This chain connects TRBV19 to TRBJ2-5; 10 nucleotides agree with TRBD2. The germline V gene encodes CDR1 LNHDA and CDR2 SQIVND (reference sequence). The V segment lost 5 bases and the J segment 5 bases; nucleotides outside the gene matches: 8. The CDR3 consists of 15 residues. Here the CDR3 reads CASSFSGGAWETQYF. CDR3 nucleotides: TGTGCCAGTAGTTTCAGCGGGGGGGCCTGGGAGACCCAGTACTTC.

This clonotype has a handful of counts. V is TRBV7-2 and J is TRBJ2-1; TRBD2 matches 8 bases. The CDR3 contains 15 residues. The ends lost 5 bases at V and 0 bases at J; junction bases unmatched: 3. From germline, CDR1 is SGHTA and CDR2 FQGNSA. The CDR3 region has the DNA TGTGCCAGCAGCCCTAGCGGGTACTCCTACAATGAGCAGTTCTTC. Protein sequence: CASSPSGYSYNEQFF.

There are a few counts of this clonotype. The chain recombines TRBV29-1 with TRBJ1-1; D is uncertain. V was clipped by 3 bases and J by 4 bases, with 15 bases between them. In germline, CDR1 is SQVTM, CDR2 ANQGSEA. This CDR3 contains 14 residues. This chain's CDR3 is CSVDPPEVLTEAFF. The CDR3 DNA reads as TGCAGCGTTGACCCTCCAGAGGTGCTCACTGAAGCTTTCTTT.

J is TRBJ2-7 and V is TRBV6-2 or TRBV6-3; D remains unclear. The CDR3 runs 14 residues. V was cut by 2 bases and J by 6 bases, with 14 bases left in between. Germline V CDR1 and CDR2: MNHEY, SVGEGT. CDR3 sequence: CASSYVNRQGEQYF. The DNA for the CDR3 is TGTGCCAGCAGTTACGTGAATAGGCAAGGCGAGCAGTACTTC.

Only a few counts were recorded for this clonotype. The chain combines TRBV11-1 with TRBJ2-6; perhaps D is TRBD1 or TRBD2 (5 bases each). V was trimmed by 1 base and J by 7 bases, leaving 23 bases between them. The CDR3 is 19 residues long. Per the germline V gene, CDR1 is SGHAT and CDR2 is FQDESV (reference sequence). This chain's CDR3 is CASSLGVGVGFLGANVLTF. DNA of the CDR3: TGTGCCAGCAGCTTAGGTGTGGGGGTCGGATTTTTAGGTGCCAACGTCCTGACTTTC.

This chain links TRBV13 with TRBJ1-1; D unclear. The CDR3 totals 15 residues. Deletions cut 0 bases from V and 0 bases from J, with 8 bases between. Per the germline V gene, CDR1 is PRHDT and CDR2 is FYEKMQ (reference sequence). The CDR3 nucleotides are TGTGCCAGCAGCTTAGGTAGAGGAGTGAACACTGAAGCTTTCTTT. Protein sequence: CASSLGRGVNTEAFF.

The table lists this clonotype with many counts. CDR3 nucleotides: TGTGCCTCCCGGGGGAACGACTATGGCTACACCTTC. It codes for CASRGNDYGYTF. The genes are TRBV6-5 and TRBJ1-2; tentative D call: TRBD1 (5 bases). The V gene lost 11 bases and the J gene lost 3 bases, with 13 bases spanning the gap. The CDR3 has 12 amino acids. Per germline, CDR1 MNHEY and CDR2 SVGAGI.

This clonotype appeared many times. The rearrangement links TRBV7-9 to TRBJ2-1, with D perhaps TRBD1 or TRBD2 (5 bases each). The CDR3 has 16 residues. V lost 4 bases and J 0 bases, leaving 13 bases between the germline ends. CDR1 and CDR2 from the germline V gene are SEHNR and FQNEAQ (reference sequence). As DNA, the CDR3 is TGTGCCAGCAGCTGGGACGTTGCTCGCTCCTACAATGAGCAGTTCTTC. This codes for CASSWDVARSYNEQFF.

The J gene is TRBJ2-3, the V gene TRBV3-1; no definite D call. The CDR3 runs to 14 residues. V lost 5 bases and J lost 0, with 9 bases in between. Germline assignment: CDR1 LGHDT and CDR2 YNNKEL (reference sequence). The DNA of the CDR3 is TGTGCCAGCAGCAAGAGAAGGAGCACAGATACGCAGTATTTT. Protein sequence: CASSKRRSTDTQYF.

CDR3 region: CASSGRVRGVYNEQFF. The CDR3 coding sequence is TGTGCCAGCAGCGGCCGCGTTCGGGGGGTATACAATGAGCAGTTCTTC. This chain joins TRBV9 and TRBJ2-1; 7 positions match TRBD2. The J segment lost 4 bases and the V segment lost 3 bases, leaving 10 bases of the junction unmatched. The CDR3 length is 16 residues. CDR1 SGDLS and CDR2 YYNGEE come from the germline V gene.

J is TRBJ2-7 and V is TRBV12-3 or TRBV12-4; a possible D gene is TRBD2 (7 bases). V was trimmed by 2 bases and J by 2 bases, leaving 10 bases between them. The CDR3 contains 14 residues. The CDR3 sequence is CASSLTGGPYEQYF. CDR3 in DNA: TGTGCCAGCAGTTTAACCGGGGGGCCCTACGAGCAGTACTTC.